Listed below are T cell receptor beta chains from one sample, sequenced in a study of T-cell memory formation after mild COVID-19. In TCRdb, the 5' RACE reads were re-called with MiXCR into one record per CDR3 protein. The sample lists about 420,000 distinct CDR3 sequences; more than 20% were seen once. The sequencing input was PBMCs or a T cell subset sorted from them (not recorded which). These receptors originate from an adult woman who had mild COVID-19 (a few samples of this study predate the infection). Cell type and time point are not known. Each CDR3 is given with its conserved first and last residue. D genes are given only for firm matches. Expanded clones get a size class; other rows say once, few or many, or leave the size out.

v_gene: TRBV6-5; d_gene: TRBD2; j_gene: TRBJ2-5; abundance: few; CDR3aa: CASSYSGTSRETQYF; CDR3nt: TGTGCCAGCAGTTACTCAGGGACTAGTAGGGAGACCCAGTACTTC
v_gene: TRBV12-3/TRBV12-4; d_gene: .; j_gene: TRBJ1-1; abundance: .; CDR3aa: CASSFSRVPDTEAFF; CDR3nt: TGTGCCAGCAGTTTTAGCAGGGTTCCGGACACTGAAGCTTTCTTT
v_gene: TRBV19; d_gene: .; j_gene: TRBJ2-1; abundance: many; CDR3aa: CASSPNYNEQFF; CDR3nt: TGTGCCAGTAGTCCTAACTACAATGAGCAGTTCTTC
v_gene: TRBV7-7; d_gene: .; j_gene: TRBJ2-2; abundance: .; CDR3aa: CASSPVLAAYTGELFF; CDR3nt: TGTGCCAGCAGCCCCGTCTTGGCAGCCTACACCGGGGAGCTGTTTTTT
v_gene: TRBV7-9; d_gene: .; j_gene: TRBJ2-7; abundance: .; CDR3aa: CASSLRQNYEQYF; CDR3nt: TGTGCCAGCAGCTTACGGCAGAACTACGAGCAGTACTTC
v_gene: TRBV3-1; d_gene: .; j_gene: TRBJ1-5; abundance: few; CDR3aa: CASSQSDGNQPQHF; CDR3nt: TGTGCCAGCAGCCAGTCGGACGGGAATCAGCCCCAGCATTTT
v_gene: TRBV7-2; d_gene: .; j_gene: TRBJ2-7; abundance: .; CDR3aa: CASSLATASYEQYF; CDR3nt: TGTGCCAGCAGCTTAGCGACCGCCTCCTACGAGCAGTACTTC
v_gene: TRBV5-5; d_gene: .; j_gene: TRBJ1-5; abundance: few; CDR3aa: CASSPGLEGPQPQHF; CDR3nt: TGTGCCAGCAGCCCGGGGCTTGAGGGGCCCCAGCCCCAGCATTTT
v_gene: TRBV14; d_gene: TRBD2; j_gene: TRBJ2-3; abundance: few; CDR3aa: CASSPITSGEDTQYF; CDR3nt: TGTGCCAGCAGTCCAATTACTAGCGGTGAAGATACGCAGTATTTT
v_gene: TRBV24-1; d_gene: .; j_gene: TRBJ1-5; abundance: once; CDR3aa: CATSKGRGDNQPQHF; CDR3nt: TGTGCCACCAGTAAGGGGCGAGGAGACAATCAGCCCCAGCATTTT
v_gene: TRBV4-1; d_gene: .; j_gene: TRBJ1-2; abundance: .; CDR3aa: CASSQEVTGTNYGYTF; CDR3nt: TGCGCCAGCAGCCAAGAAGTAACGGGTACTAACTATGGCTACACCTTC
v_gene: TRBV28; d_gene: .; j_gene: TRBJ2-4; abundance: few; CDR3aa: CASSQLTSEGKNIQYF; CDR3nt: TGTGCCAGCAGTCAACTCACTAGTGAAGGCAAAAACATTCAGTACTTC
v_gene: TRBV30; d_gene: TRBD1; j_gene: TRBJ1-2; abundance: few; CDR3aa: CAWSGQGSGYTF; CDR3nt: TGTGCCTGGAGTGGACAGGGGTCTGGCTACACCTTC
v_gene: TRBV20-1; d_gene: .; j_gene: TRBJ2-5; abundance: .; CDR3aa: CSARDRSWLKETQYF; CDR3nt: TGCAGTGCTAGAGATAGAAGTTGGCTAAAAGAGACCCAGTACTTC
v_gene: TRBV4-1; d_gene: TRBD1; j_gene: TRBJ2-4; abundance: .; CDR3aa: CASSQVPDRGVIQYF; CDR3nt: TGCGCCAGCAGCCAAGTTCCGGACAGGGGCGTCATTCAGTACTTC
v_gene: TRBV20-1; d_gene: TRBD1; j_gene: TRBJ2-5; abundance: few; CDR3aa: CSARDARTGPETQYF; CDR3nt: TGCAGTGCTAGAGATGCCCGGACAGGGCCAGAGACCCAGTACTTC
v_gene: TRBV5-1; d_gene: .; j_gene: TRBJ1-1; abundance: few; CDR3aa: CASSLGHRGTEAFF; CDR3nt: TGCGCCAGCAGCTTGGGACATAGGGGCACTGAAGCTTTCTTT
v_gene: TRBV12-3/TRBV12-4; d_gene: .; j_gene: TRBJ2-1; abundance: few; CDR3aa: CASSYSGAGTGEQFF; CDR3nt: TGTGCCAGCAGCTATAGCGGTGCTGGTACCGGCGAGCAGTTCTTC
v_gene: TRBV5-1; d_gene: TRBD1; j_gene: TRBJ1-1; abundance: few; CDR3aa: CASSLRTGGTEAFF; CDR3nt: TGCGCCAGCAGCTTACGGACAGGGGGCACTGAAGCTTTCTTT
v_gene: TRBV6-5; d_gene: .; j_gene: TRBJ1-5; abundance: .; CDR3aa: CASSSDGRTGNQPQHF; CDR3nt: TGTGCCAGCAGTAGCGACGGGAGGACAGGCAATCAGCCCCAGCATTTT
v_gene: TRBV9; d_gene: .; j_gene: TRBJ2-7; abundance: few; CDR3aa: CASSVEWGNYEQYF; CDR3nt: TGTGCCAGCAGCGTAGAATGGGGCAACTACGAGCAGTACTTC
v_gene: TRBV7-3; d_gene: .; j_gene: TRBJ2-2; abundance: few; CDR3aa: CASSLGGRSGELFF; CDR3nt: TGTGCCAGCAGCTTAGGGGGAAGGTCCGGGGAGCTGTTTTTT
v_gene: TRBV24-1; d_gene: .; j_gene: TRBJ1-5; abundance: .; CDR3aa: CATSDSLGGNQPQHF; CDR3nt: TGTGCCACCAGTGACAGCCTTGGGGGTAATCAGCCCCAGCATTTT
v_gene: TRBV7-9; d_gene: .; j_gene: TRBJ1-4; abundance: .; CDR3aa: CASSYTEEKLFF; CDR3nt: TGTGCCAGCAGCTATACCGAGGAAAAACTGTTTTTT
v_gene: TRBV4-1; d_gene: TRBD2; j_gene: TRBJ2-7; abundance: .; CDR3aa: CASSGLAGNEQYF; CDR3nt: TGCGCCAGCAGCGGACTAGCGGGAAACGAGCAGTACTTC
v_gene: TRBV7-6; d_gene: .; j_gene: TRBJ1-1; abundance: few; CDR3aa: CASSIGVIPHTEAFF; CDR3nt: TGTGCCAGCAGCATAGGGGTGATTCCTCACACTGAAGCTTTCTTT
v_gene: TRBV27; d_gene: TRBD1; j_gene: TRBJ1-6; abundance: few; CDR3aa: CASSSGTAFNSPLHF; CDR3nt: TGTGCCAGCAGTTCCGGGACAGCATTCAATTCACCCCTCCACTTT
v_gene: TRBV9; d_gene: TRBD2; j_gene: TRBJ2-5; abundance: few; CDR3aa: CASSALRLAGSETQYF; CDR3nt: TGTGCCAGCAGCGCACTACGACTAGCGGGGTCCGAGACCCAGTACTTC
v_gene: TRBV29-1; d_gene: .; j_gene: TRBJ1-2; abundance: few; CDR3aa: CSARVLAYGYTF; CDR3nt: TGCAGCGCCAGAGTCCTGGCGTATGGCTACACCTTC
v_gene: TRBV6-6; d_gene: .; j_gene: TRBJ1-2; abundance: few; CDR3aa: CASSYDAGRNYGYTF; CDR3nt: TGTGCCAGCAGTTACGACGCGGGGAGGAACTATGGCTACACCTTC
v_gene: TRBV5-1; d_gene: TRBD2; j_gene: TRBJ2-3; abundance: few; CDR3aa: CASTRTSGGRSTDTQYF; CDR3nt: TGCGCCAGCACCCGGACTAGCGGGGGGCGGAGCACAGATACGCAGTATTTT
v_gene: TRBV6-6; d_gene: TRBD1; j_gene: TRBJ2-1; abundance: .; CDR3aa: CASRNRGQAYNEQFF; CDR3nt: TGTGCCAGCAGAAACAGGGGCCAGGCTTACAATGAGCAGTTCTTC
v_gene: TRBV2; d_gene: .; j_gene: TRBJ1-2; abundance: .; CDR3aa: CASSVGSAGMWGYTF; CDR3nt: TGTGCCAGCAGTGTCGGATCAGCTGGGATGTGGGGCTACACCTTC
v_gene: TRBV7-2; d_gene: TRBD2; j_gene: TRBJ2-5; abundance: many; CDR3aa: CASSLVPSGGETQYF; CDR3nt: TGTGCCAGCAGCTTAGTGCCTAGCGGTGGAGAGACCCAGTACTTC
v_gene: TRBV6-5; d_gene: .; j_gene: TRBJ1-1; abundance: .; CDR3aa: CASKGEGNTEAFF; CDR3nt: TGTGCCAGCAAGGGGGAAGGGAACACTGAAGCTTTCTTT
v_gene: TRBV5-1; d_gene: .; j_gene: TRBJ2-1; abundance: few; CDR3aa: CASSFPPEGAYNEQFF; CDR3nt: TGCGCCAGCAGCTTCCCCCCCGAAGGAGCCTACAATGAGCAGTTCTTC
v_gene: TRBV5-8; d_gene: .; j_gene: TRBJ1-3; abundance: .; CDR3aa: CASSQDRGNTIYF; CDR3nt: TGTGCCAGCAGTCAAGACAGAGGAAACACCATATATTTT
v_gene: TRBV28; d_gene: .; j_gene: TRBJ2-2; abundance: .; CDR3aa: CATLAMTGELFF; CDR3nt: TGTGCCACTCTAGCGATGACCGGGGAGCTGTTTTTT
v_gene: TRBV12-3/TRBV12-4; d_gene: .; j_gene: TRBJ2-1; abundance: .; CDR3aa: CASRFAGPNEQFF; CDR3nt: TGTGCCAGCAGATTTGCGGGACCCAATGAGCAGTTCTTC
v_gene: TRBV19; d_gene: .; j_gene: TRBJ1-2; abundance: once; CDR3aa: CASSPQNLVSGYTF; CDR3nt: TGTGCCAGTAGTCCGCAAAATCTGGTGTCTGGCTACACCTTC
v_gene: TRBV20-1; d_gene: TRBD1; j_gene: TRBJ1-1; abundance: .; CDR3aa: CSAPDRAANTEAFF; CDR3nt: TGCAGTGCACCCGACAGGGCCGCGAACACTGAAGCTTTCTTT
v_gene: TRBV6-2/TRBV6-3; d_gene: TRBD1; j_gene: TRBJ1-1; abundance: few; CDR3aa: CASSTPDRGFTEAFF; CDR3nt: TGTGCCAGCAGTACCCCGGACAGGGGATTCACTGAAGCTTTCTTT
v_gene: TRBV12-3/TRBV12-4; d_gene: .; j_gene: TRBJ2-5; abundance: few; CDR3aa: CASSLANNQETQYF; CDR3nt: TGTGCCAGCAGTCTTGCTAACAACCAAGAGACCCAGTACTTC
v_gene: TRBV11-1; d_gene: TRBD2; j_gene: TRBJ2-1; abundance: many; CDR3aa: CASSFSGGGYNEQFF; CDR3nt: TGTGCCAGCAGCTTCAGCGGGGGAGGATACAATGAGCAGTTCTTC
v_gene: TRBV5-1; d_gene: TRBD2; j_gene: TRBJ2-7; abundance: .; CDR3aa: CASSFGLAGGTYEQYF; CDR3nt: TGCGCCAGCAGCTTTGGACTAGCGGGGGGGACCTACGAGCAGTACTTC
v_gene: TRBV11-3; d_gene: .; j_gene: TRBJ2-7; abundance: .; CDR3aa: CASSILGRLSYEQYF; CDR3nt: TGTGCCAGCAGCATCCTCGGACGGTTATCCTACGAGCAGTACTTC
v_gene: TRBV10-3; d_gene: .; j_gene: TRBJ1-1; abundance: .; CDR3aa: CAIKGLQVNTEAFF; CDR3nt: TGTGCCATCAAGGGTCTACAGGTGAACACTGAAGCTTTCTTT
v_gene: TRBV7-7; d_gene: .; j_gene: TRBJ2-5; abundance: .; CDR3aa: CASSSAGAGETQYF; CDR3nt: TGTGCTAGCAGCTCCGCAGGGGCCGGAGAGACCCAGTACTTC
v_gene: TRBV29-1; d_gene: .; j_gene: TRBJ2-2; abundance: medium-sized; CDR3aa: CSADRVNTGELFF; CDR3nt: TGCAGCGCCGACAGAGTTAACACCGGGGAGCTGTTTTTT
v_gene: TRBV29-1; d_gene: TRBD1; j_gene: TRBJ1-2; abundance: .; CDR3aa: CSVEVDRGDYGYTF; CDR3nt: TGCAGCGTTGAAGTCGACAGGGGTGACTATGGCTACACCTTC
v_gene: TRBV2; d_gene: .; j_gene: TRBJ2-1; abundance: .; CDR3aa: CASSDGQSYNEQFF; CDR3nt: TGTGCCAGCAGTGACGGACAGTCCTACAATGAGCAGTTCTTC